Listed here are 27 T cell receptor beta chains from one sample, sequenced in a study of Ad26.COV2.S vaccination and SARS-CoV-2 variants. Treatment here: about 20 received Ad26.COV2.S at low or high dose, single or two shots; 5 received placebo; per-sample allocation not given. The samples were gathered on day 63 after the first injection of vaccine or placebo. Sequencing was performed with immunoSEQ multiplex PCR; in TCRdb, only in-frame clones are kept and a portion is missing. The sample records about 380,000 clones, 83% being singletons. Here the sequenced sample was peripheral blood, taken in a trial of Ad26.COV2.S vaccine versus placebo. The origin of the receptors is a person between 18 and 65 years old who received the Ad26.COV2.S COVID-19 vaccine or a placebo.

This clone appeared a single time. J is TRBJ2-7 and V is TRBV6-5; TRBD1 aligns across 7 bases. Germline-derived CDR1 and CDR2 are MNHEY and SVGAGI. V lost 11 bases and J lost 6; bases outside the gene matches: 13. The CDR3 extends over 13 amino acids. The CDR3 nucleotides read TGTGCCTGCTCCGGGACAGCTATGGGCGAGCAGTACTTC. Its translation: CACSGTAMGEQYF.

The V gene is TRBV5-1, the J gene TRBJ1-1; no clear D gene. The CDR3 extends over 15 amino acids. The germline V gene has CDR1 SGHRS and CDR2 YFSETQ. V dropped 0 bases and J dropped 1 base, with 10 bases sitting between them. CDR3 residues: CASSLAWGGNTEAFF. The CDR3 DNA reads TGCGCCAGCAGCTTGGCATGGGGAGGGAACACTGAAGCTTTCTTT.

This clone was seen a single time. V and J are TRBV4-1 and TRBJ2-4; the match to TRBD2 covers 7 bases. Germline values: CDR1 MGHRA, CDR2 YSYEKL. The CDR3 covers 15 residues. The trim removed 3 bases at V and 11 bases at J, leaving 13 bases unmatched. CDR3 in amino acids: CASSHLGREGIVQYF. CDR3 sequence (DNA): TGCGCCAGCAGCCATCTGGGTAGGGAGGGGATCGTTCAGTACTTC.

This clone showed up just a few times. This chain uses TRBV3-1 (or the pseudogene TRBV3-2) with TRBJ2-6; a weak D match, TRBD1 (6 bases). Germline CDR1 and CDR2: LGHDT and YNNKEL (reference sequence). The CDR3 length is 17 residues. Between the trimmed V and J ends, which lost 5 bases and 2 bases, there was a span of 16 bases. The CDR3 region has the DNA TGTGCCAGCAGCGCGCAATTAACAGGGACTGGGGCCAACGTCCTGACTTTC. As protein: CASSAQLTGTGANVLTF.

This sequence joins TRBV2 and TRBJ2-6; no clear D gene. Germline V CDR1 and CDR2: SNHLY, FYNNEI. The CDR3 length is 16 residues. V was clipped by 10 bases and J by 0 bases, with 16 bases between them. The CDR3 DNA reads TGTGCCATATACGGGCAGCTAGACTCTGGGGCCAACGTCCTGACTTTC. Translating it yields CAIYGQLDSGANVLTF.

V and J are TRBV14 and TRBJ2-7; D not certain. Trimming removed 0 bases at V and 3 bases at J, with 6 bases between. The CDR3 extends over 13 amino acids. Germline CDR1 reads SGHDN; CDR2 reads FVKESK. This chain's CDR3 is CASSQETYYEQYF. The DNA of the CDR3 is TGTGCCAGCAGCCAAGAGACTTACTACGAGCAGTACTTC.

By share of the sample, this clone is medium-sized. This chain links TRBV5-4 with TRBJ1-2; tentative D call: TRBD1 (5 bases). Germline V lookup: CDR1 SGHNT, CDR2 YYREEE (reference sequence). This CDR3 region has 14 residues. Between the trimmed V and J ends, which lost 2 bases and 3 bases, there was a span of 11 bases. CDR3 loop: CASSFSGADYGYTF. The CDR3 bases are TGTGCCAGCAGCTTCTCCGGGGCGGACTATGGCTACACCTTC. Variable domain in full (rest from reference TRBV5-4 and TRBJ1-2): ETGVTQSPTHLIKTRGQQVTLRCSSQSGHNTVSWYQQALGQGPQFIFQYYREEENGRGNFPPRFSGLQFPNYSSELNVNALELDDSALYLCASSFSGADYGYTFGSGTRLTVV.

The J gene is TRBJ2-7, the V gene TRBV18; maybe TRBD2 (6 bases). Trimming stripped 4 bases from V and 2 bases from J, with 12 bases between. The germline V gene has CDR1 KGHSH and CDR2 LQKENI. CDR3 length: 14 amino acids. CDR3 in amino acids: CASSRTTEPYEQYF. CDR3 DNA: TGTGCCAGCTCACGGACTACCGAGCCCTACGAGCAGTACTTC. Using reference TRBV18 and TRBJ2-7 for the parts outside the CDR3, the full variable domain is NAGVMQNPRHLVRRRGQEARLRCSPMKGHSHVYWYRQLPEEGLKFMVYLQKENIIDESGMPKERFSAEFPKEGPSILRIQQVVRGDSAAYFCASSRTTEPYEQYFGPGTRLTVT.

J is TRBJ2-3 and V is TRBV18; D is perhaps TRBD1 (6 bases). Germline-derived CDR1 and CDR2 are KGHSH and LQKENI. V was shortened by 6 bases and J by 1 base, with 8 bases between the two germline ends. CDR3 length: 13 residues. CDR3 nucleotide sequence: TGTGCCAGCTCCCGGACAGGCACAGATACGCAGTATTTT. Protein: CASSRTGTDTQYF.

The chain recombines TRBV5-1 with TRBJ1-4; D unclear. Germline values: CDR1 SGHRS, CDR2 YFSETQ. The CDR3 is made up of 13 amino acids. The V end was cut by 6 bases, the J end by 4 bases, with 10 bases between. The CDR3 DNA reads TGCGCCAGCACACATGGGATTAATGAAAAACTGTTTTTT. This sequence encodes CASTHGINEKLFF.

This clone was observed once. The rearrangement links TRBV27 to TRBJ2-1; 8 bases map to TRBD1. V dropped 7 bases and J dropped 2; count of bases not matched to a gene: 4. CDR3 length: 14 residues. CDR1 and CDR2 from the germline V gene are MNHEY and SMNVEV (reference sequence). The CDR3 region has the DNA TGTGCCAGCAACCCGGGACAGGCCTACAATGAGCAGTTCTTC. It yields the protein CASNPGQAYNEQFF.

This chain uses TRBV5-6 with TRBJ1-4; D is uncertain. The CDR3 has 17 amino acids. Germline V CDR1 and CDR2: SGHDT, YYEEEE. Trimming pared 0 bases from V and 1 base from J, leaving 13 bases between. The CDR3 nucleotides read TGTGCCAGCAGCTTGGACCCGGGTCCGGGAACTAATGAAAAACTGTTTTTT. This translates into CASSLDPGPGTNEKLFF.

The chain uses TRBV7-3 and TRBJ1-5; TRBD1 might be the D (5 bases). V was pared by 7 bases and J by 0 bases, with 22 bases between. Per germline, CDR1 SGHTA and CDR2 FQGTGA. This CDR3 region has 18 residues. The CDR3 protein is CASTLTLGGPNSNQPQHF. DNA for the CDR3: TGTGCCAGCACCCTAACCCTGGGGGGACCCAATAGCAATCAGCCCCAGCATTTT.

As to this clone: The junction shows a germline mismatch at one end, possibly a read error. The rearrangement links TRBV11-2 to TRBJ1-1; the match to TRBD1 covers 8 bases. CDR1 and CDR2 (germline): SGHAT, FQNNGV. CDR3 length: 16 residues. This chain's CDR3 is CASTLQGVSIGTEAFF. CDR3 sequence (DNA): TGTGCCAGCACCTTACAGGGGGTGTCGATAGGAACTGAAGCTTTCTTT.

This clone was seen only a few times. The chain links TRBV5-3 to TRBJ2-2, with D possibly TRBD1 on 6 matching bases. TRBV5-3 is flagged as an ORF with uncertain function. V was shortened by 1 base and J by 4 bases, with 8 bases between the two germline ends. This CDR3 comprises 14 residues. The CDR3 nucleotides are TGTGCCAGAAGCTTGTTAGGGGGCACCGGGGAGCTGTTTTTT. It is translated as CARSLLGGTGELFF.

The chain links TRBV9 to TRBJ1-1; maybe TRBD1 (5 bases). This CDR3 has 15 amino acids. Germline lookup yields CDR1 SGDLS and CDR2 YYNGEE. Trimming left V 0 bases short and J 4 bases short, with 13 bases between. CDR3 sequence reads: CASSVESGFGTEAFF. The CDR3 nucleotides read TGTGCCAGCAGCGTAGAGTCAGGGTTCGGCACTGAAGCTTTCTTT.

On this clone itself: The sample holds other DNA sequences that translate to the same CDR3. The chain couples TRBV12-3 or TRBV12-4 to TRBJ1-1, with D uncertain. V was clipped by 4 bases and J by 5 bases, with 8 bases between them. The CDR3 has 12 residues. The CDR3: CASSWGGTEAFF. In DNA form, the CDR3 reads TGTGCCAGCAGTTGGGGAGGGACTGAAGCTTTCTTT.

This clone was detected once. The chain uses TRBV11-2 and TRBJ2-5; no clear D. Trimming removed 5 bases at V and 5 bases at J, with 9 bases between. From germline, CDR1 is SGHAT and CDR2 FQNNGV. CDR3 length equals 12 residues. This CDR3 is CASSIDRETQYF. The CDR3 region has the DNA TGTGCCAGCAGCATCGACCGGGAGACCCAGTACTTC.

The gene calls are TRBV5-4 and TRBJ2-3, with D possibly TRBD1 on 5 matching bases. The germline V gene has CDR1 SGHNT and CDR2 YYREEE (reference sequence). The CDR3 is made up of 15 amino acids. V was shortened by 3 bases and J by 8 bases, with 19 bases between the two germline ends. CDR3 protein: CASSSAGPLRGTQYF. Written as DNA, the CDR3 is TGTGCCAGCAGCTCAGCAGGCCCTCTAAGGGGTACGCAGTATTTT.

The V call is TRBV9, the J call TRBJ2-7; the match to TRBD1 covers 7 bases. The germline CDR1 and CDR2 sequences are SGDLS and YYNGEE. CDR3 length: 14 amino acids. Losses at the gene ends were 5 bases for V and 1 base for J; bases not matched to a gene: 6. Here the CDR3 DNA reads TGTGCCAGCAGTCTAGGGGGCGCGTCCTACGAGCAGTACTTC. Amino acid sequence: CASSLGGASYEQYF. The whole variable domain, filled in from reference TRBV9 and TRBJ2-7, reads DSGVTQTPKHLITATGQRVTLRCSPRSGDLSVYWYQQSLDQGLQFLIQYYNGEERAKGNILERFSAQQFPDLHSELNLSSLELGDSALYFCASSLGGASYEQYFGPGTRLTVT.

This clone was counted only a few times. The V gene is TRBV7-9, the J gene TRBJ2-3; the D gene is possibly TRBD1 (6 bases). The CDR3 spans 14 residues. Germline V gives CDR1 SEHNR, CDR2 FQNEAQ (reference sequence). Trimming shortened V by 1 base and J by 4 bases, and 9 bases separated the two germline ends. The CDR3 region is CASSLVEGADTQYF. The CDR3 nucleotides read TGTGCCAGCAGCTTAGTAGAGGGGGCAGATACGCAGTATTTT.

V is TRBV19 and J is TRBJ2-1; no clear D gene. Germline CDR1 is LNHDA and CDR2 is SQIVND (reference sequence). The V and J ends lost 4 bases and 2 bases respectively, with 15 bases between them. CDR3 length: 16 residues. The CDR3 bases are TGTGCCAGTAGTACGGTCCTTGGCAGGACCTACAATGAGCAGTTCTTC. It codes for CASSTVLGRTYNEQFF.

The V and J genes are TRBV9 and TRBJ2-1; possibly TRBD1 or TRBD2 for D (6 bases each). Germline V gene lookup returns CDR1 SGDLS and CDR2 YYNGEE. This CDR3 spans 15 amino acids. Trimming took off 7 bases at V and 8 bases at J, with 22 bases between the two ends. CDR3 in DNA: TGTGCCAGCGCACTTGGACAGCTAGGGAGGCATGAGCAGTTCTTC. Translating it yields CASALGQLGRHEQFF.

The rearrangement links TRBV19 to TRBJ2-7; D might be TRBD1 (6 bases). Germline V gene sequence: CDR1 LNHDA, CDR2 SQIVND (reference sequence). The length of the CDR3 is 13 residues. The V and J ends lost 4 bases and 2 bases respectively, with 9 bases between them. CDR3 sequence reads: CASSSQGPYEQYF. Written as DNA, the CDR3 is TGTGCCAGTAGTAGTCAGGGGCCCTACGAGCAGTACTTC.

The chain links TRBV18 to TRBJ1-1; D perhaps matches TRBD1 (5 bases). The V gene's germline CDR1 is KGHSH and CDR2 LQKENI. CDR3 length: 17 amino acids. V lost 5 bases to trimming and J lost 0 bases, with 19 bases between them. The CDR3 sequence is CASSGSGQPFMNTEAFF. CDR3 nucleotides: TGTGCCAGCTCAGGTTCGGGGCAGCCTTTCATGAACACTGAAGCTTTCTTT.

The CDR3 nucleotides read TGTGCCAGCAGTTTAGATAAACGAGGGGGGTGGAACACTGAAGCTTTCTTT. It specifies CASSLDKRGGWNTEAFF. J is TRBJ1-1 and V is TRBV28; a weak D match, TRBD1 (6 bases). The V gene's germline CDR1 is MDHEN and CDR2 SYDVKM. Trimming shortened V by 2 bases and J by 1 base, and 17 bases separated the two germline ends. This CDR3 spans 17 amino acids.

J is TRBJ2-5 and V is TRBV5-4; 7 bases align to TRBD2. The V segment lost 3 bases and the J segment 2 bases; nucleotides outside the gene matches: 10. The CDR3 is 16 residues long. The germline gives CDR1 SGHNT, CDR2 YYREEE (reference sequence). The CDR3, as DNA: TGTGCCAGCAGCTCTGGGGGGGAGATATATCAAGAGACCCAGTACTTC. Amino acids: CASSSGGEIYQETQYF.